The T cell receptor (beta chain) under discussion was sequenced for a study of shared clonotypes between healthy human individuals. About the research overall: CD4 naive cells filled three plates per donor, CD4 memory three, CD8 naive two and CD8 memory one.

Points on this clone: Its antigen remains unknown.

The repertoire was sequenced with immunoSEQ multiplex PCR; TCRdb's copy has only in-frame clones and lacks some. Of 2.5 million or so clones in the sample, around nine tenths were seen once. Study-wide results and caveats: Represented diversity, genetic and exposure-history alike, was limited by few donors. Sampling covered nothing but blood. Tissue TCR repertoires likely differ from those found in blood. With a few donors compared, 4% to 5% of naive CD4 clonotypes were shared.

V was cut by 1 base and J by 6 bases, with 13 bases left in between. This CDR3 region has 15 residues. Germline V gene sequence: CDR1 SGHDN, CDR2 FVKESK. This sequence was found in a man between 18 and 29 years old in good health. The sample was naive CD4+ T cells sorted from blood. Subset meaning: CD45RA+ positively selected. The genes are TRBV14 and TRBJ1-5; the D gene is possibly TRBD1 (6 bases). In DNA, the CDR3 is TGTGCCAGCAGCCAAGGGGCAGGGGCAAGTCAGCCCCAGCATTTT. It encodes CASSQGAGASQPQHF. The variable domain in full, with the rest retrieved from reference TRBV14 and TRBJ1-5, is EAGVTQFPSHSVIEKGQTVTLRCDPISGHDNLYWYRRVMGKEIKFLLHFVKESKQDESGMPNNRFLAERTGGTYSTLKVQPAELEDSGVYFCASSQGAGASQPQHFGDGTRLSIL.